This TCR beta chain is from a study of T cells after yellow fever vaccination. The CDR3 runs to 13 residues. Trimming stripped 3 bases from V and 3 bases from J, with 6 bases between. A 5'RACE template-switching step, the method used to make TCR cDNA, added a universal primer site and UMIs. TCRdb re-analysed the 5' RACE reads in MiXCR, keeping a single row per CDR3 protein. This table holds approximately 110,000 distinct CDR3 sequences, more than 6.5% found once. This clonotype has a count of ten or more. Its antigen remains unidentified. General study findings and limits: After the booster, approximately 95% of CD4 and just over 85% of CD8 primary-response clones were re-detected. A small proportion of clonotypes was detected in both the CD4 and CD8 compartments. A faster peak, day 5 versus 15, was reached by the weaker secondary response.

The chain employs TRBV12-3 or TRBV12-4 and TRBJ1-5; TRBD1 might be the D (5 bases). This clonotype originated in a man aged 18 to 29 who received the YFV17D yellow fever vaccine. Here the sequenced sample was CD4+ T cells sorted from PBMCs, taken more than 8 days after the first yellow fever vaccination. The CDR3 loop is CASSLGHNQPQHF. The CDR3 DNA sequence: TGTGCCAGCAGTTTGGGGCACAATCAGCCCCAGCATTTT.